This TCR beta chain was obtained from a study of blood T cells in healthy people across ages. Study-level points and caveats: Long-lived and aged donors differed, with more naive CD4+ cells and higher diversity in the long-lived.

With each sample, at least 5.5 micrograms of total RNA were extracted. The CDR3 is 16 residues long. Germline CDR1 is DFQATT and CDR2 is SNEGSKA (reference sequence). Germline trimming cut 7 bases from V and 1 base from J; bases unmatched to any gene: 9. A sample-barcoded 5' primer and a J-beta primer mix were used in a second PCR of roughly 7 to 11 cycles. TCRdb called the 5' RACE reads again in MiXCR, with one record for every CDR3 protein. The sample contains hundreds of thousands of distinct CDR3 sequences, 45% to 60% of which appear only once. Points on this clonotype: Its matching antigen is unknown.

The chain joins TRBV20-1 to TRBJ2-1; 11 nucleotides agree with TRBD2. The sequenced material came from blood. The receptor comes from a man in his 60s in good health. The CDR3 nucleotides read TGCAGTGTAACTAGCGGGAGCGACGGGTCCTACAATGAGCAGTTCTTC. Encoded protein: CSVTSGSDGSYNEQFF.